This T cell receptor beta chain was sequenced during a study of metastatic and nonmetastatic thyroid tumors. Study as a whole: Samples came from malignant and benign thyroid patients, and repertoires were compared across blood and tumor or nodule tissue. Study-level findings and limits: As reported, TCR beta diversity in blood and tumor was significantly higher in malignant thyroid tumors than in benign nodules.

This clone was seen ten or more times. Its target is not known. All patients were untreated before thyroid surgery. Per the original methods: Between-group CDR3 differences, defined by clinicopathological status, yielded a distant-metastasis classifier for papillary thyroid cancer. TCRdb recomputed clones from the PCR reads via MiXCR. The V and J calls were determined by TCRdb, not by the authors. Of about 60,000 clones listed, around 15% were seen once; the top ten hold about a tenth. CDR3 length equals 12 residues. After removal of 6 bases from V and 7 bases from J, the junction contained 4 bases not matched to a gene. Per the germline V gene, CDR1 is SGHVT and CDR2 is SQSDAQ.

The chain recombines TRBV7-4 with TRBJ1-2, with TRBD1 matching 8 bases. Sequenced input: blood. This clonotype was sampled from a male donor with papillary thyroid cancer or a benign thyroid nodule (not recorded which). Some clones in this sample may be carry-over from other donors' samples. The CDR3 spells CASSQQGGGYTF. CDR3 in DNA: TGTGCCAGCAGTCAACAGGGGGGTGGCTACACCTTC. The full variable domain, rest sourced from reference TRBV7-4 and TRBJ1-2, is GAGVSQSPRYKVAKRGRDVALRCDSISGHVTLYWYRQTLGQGSEVLTYSQSDAQRDKSGRPSGRFSAERPERSVSTLKIQRTEQGDSAVYLCASSQQGGGYTFGSGTRLTVV.